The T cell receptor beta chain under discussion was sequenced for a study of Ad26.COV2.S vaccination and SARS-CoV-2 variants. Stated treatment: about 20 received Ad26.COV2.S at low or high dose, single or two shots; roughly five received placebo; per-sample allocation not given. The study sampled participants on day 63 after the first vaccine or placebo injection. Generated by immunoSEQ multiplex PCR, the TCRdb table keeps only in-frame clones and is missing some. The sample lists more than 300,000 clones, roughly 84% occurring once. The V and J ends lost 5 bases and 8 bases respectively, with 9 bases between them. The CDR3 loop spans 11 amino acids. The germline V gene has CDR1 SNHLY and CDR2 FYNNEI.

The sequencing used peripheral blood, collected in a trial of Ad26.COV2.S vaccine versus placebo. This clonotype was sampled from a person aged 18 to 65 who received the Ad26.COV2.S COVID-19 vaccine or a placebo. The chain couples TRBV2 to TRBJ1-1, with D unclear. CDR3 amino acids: CASSPGYEAFF. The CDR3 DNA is TGTGCCAGCAGTCCGGGTTACGAAGCTTTCTTT.